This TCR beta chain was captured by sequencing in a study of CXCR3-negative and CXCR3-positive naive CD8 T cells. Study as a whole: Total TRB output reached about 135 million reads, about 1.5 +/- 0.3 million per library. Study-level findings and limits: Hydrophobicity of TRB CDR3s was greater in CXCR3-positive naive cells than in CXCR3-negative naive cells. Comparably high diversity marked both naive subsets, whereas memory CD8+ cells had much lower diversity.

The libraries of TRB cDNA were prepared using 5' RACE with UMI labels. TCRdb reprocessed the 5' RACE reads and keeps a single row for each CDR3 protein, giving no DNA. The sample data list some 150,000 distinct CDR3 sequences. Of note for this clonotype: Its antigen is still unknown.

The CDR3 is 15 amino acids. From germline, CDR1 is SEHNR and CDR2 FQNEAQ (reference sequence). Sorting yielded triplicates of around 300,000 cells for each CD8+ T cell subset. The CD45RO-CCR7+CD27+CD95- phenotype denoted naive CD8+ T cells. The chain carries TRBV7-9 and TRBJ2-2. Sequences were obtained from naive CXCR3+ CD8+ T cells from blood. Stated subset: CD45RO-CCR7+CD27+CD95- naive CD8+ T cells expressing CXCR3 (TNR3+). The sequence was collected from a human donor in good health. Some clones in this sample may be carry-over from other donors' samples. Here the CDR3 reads CASSAVWTNTGELFF.